Listed below are T cell receptor beta chains from one sample, sequenced in a study of blood T cells in healthy people across ages. MiXCR, run by TCRdb on the 5' RACE reads, gives a single entry per CDR3 protein. Among about 1.8 million distinct CDR3 sequences listed, about 49% were seen once. Source material: blood. These receptors all come from a woman in her thirties or forties in good health. The CDR3 runs from the conserved cysteine through the conserved F or W.

V gene | CDR3 protein
TRBV12-3/TRBV12-4 | CASSPRTSDGVYNEQFF
TRBV2 | CASSEGYIALSYEQYF
TRBV20-1 | CSAPDRFYGYEQYF
TRBV12-3/TRBV12-4 | CASSSAAGVSNEQFF
TRBV3-1 | CASSQGIGRQETQYF
TRBV20-1 | CSASRGVETQYF
TRBV6-5 | CASRSGHTDTQYF
TRBV5-1 | CASSLLGGGETDTQYF
TRBV5-1 | CASSLNAPGGTRNTGELFF
TRBV29-1 | CSGGGGVNEQFF
TRBV20-1 | CSARVGQNPSYEQYF
TRBV4-3 | CASSQDWGAGDNSPLHF
TRBV7-2 | CASTSAQGRTDTQYF
TRBV7-2 | CASSRDRGQFGYTF
TRBV7-3 | CAGSLNPLQPGGYTF
TRBV6-1 | CASSESKKFYEQYF
TRBV20-1 | CSARSGLRDEKLFF
TRBV27 | CASRPGMEDTQYF
TRBV20-1 | CSVRGSEKLFF
TRBV10-2 | CASTGGGGDTQYF
TRBV18 | CASSPDGALQETQYF
TRBV5-1 | CASSLAKGFHGYTF
TRBV20-1 | CSARELGRETQYF
TRBV5-1 | CASSPRTSSFIQETQYF
TRBV12-5 | CASGLPPSRSTGQDTQYF
TRBV6-6 | CATIMGTGTLWGYTF
TRBV25-1 | CASKSPGQTYEQYF
TRBV28 | CASRARQGRNSPLHF
TRBV7-9 | CASSLDSGGAQPQHF
TRBV14 | CASSQFSGDTQYF
TRBV4-3 | CASSQDSRPDTQYF
TRBV4-3 | CASSQDGRELSEQFF